A single sample gave rise to the 11 T cell receptor beta chains below, sequenced in a study of blood T cell repertoires in COVID-19. The data were produced by immunoSEQ multiplex PCR, yet TCRdb's version contains in-frame clones alone and is incomplete. The table records 150,000 to 200,000 clones, 70% to 90% of them present only once. Sequencing used peripheral blood. These TCRs come from a man aged 70 or older with active or convalescent COVID-19.

The chain joins TRBV6-2 or TRBV6-3 to TRBJ2-7; a weak D match, TRBD2 (6 bases). Looked up from germline, CDR1 is MNHEY and CDR2 is SVGEGT. V was pared by 0 bases and J by 12 bases, with 15 bases between. This CDR3 comprises 13 residues. The CDR3 nucleotides read TGTGCCAGCAGTTACTCCCCCCCGGGGGACCCGTACTTC. This encodes CASSYSPPGDPYF.

Written as DNA, the CDR3 is TGTGCCTGGAGTACCCAAGGGTACAGGGCTGATTCACCCCTCCACTTT. This sequence encodes CAWSTQGYRADSPLHF. The chain carries TRBV30 and TRBJ1-6, with D possibly TRBD1 on 6 matching bases. V shed 2 bases and J shed 8 bases, with 19 bases lying between them. Germline loops: CDR1 GTSNPN, CDR2 SVGIG (reference sequence). This CDR3 has 16 residues.

CDR3 nucleotide sequence: TGTGCCAGCAGCCAAGGGCAGGTCCACGAGCAGTACTTC. Translated, it gives CASSQGQVHEQYF. The gene calls are TRBV3-1 (or the pseudogene TRBV3-2) and TRBJ2-7; D remains unclear. The V gene's germline CDR1 is LGHDT and CDR2 YNNKEL (reference sequence). V lost 1 base, J lost 5 bases, and 9 bases lay in between. The CDR3 loop spans 13 amino acids.

CDR3 nucleotide sequence: TGTGCCAGCAGCGTAGGTCTCGAGACAGGGGTATACAATGAGCAGTTCTTC. Translation: CASSVGLETGVYNEQFF. The chain has TRBV9 and TRBJ2-1; TRBD1 matches at 8 bases. The CDR3 is 17 amino acids. CDR1 and CDR2 (germline): SGDLS, YYNGEE. V trimming: 0 bases; J trimming: 4 bases; junction bases outside the gene matches: 9.

The gene calls are TRBV5-1 and TRBJ1-1, with 9 bases fitting TRBD1. Germline CDR1 SGHRS, CDR2 YFSETQ. The CDR3 sequence is 15 residues long. J lost 4 bases, V lost 4 bases, and 8 bases had no gene match. The CDR3 bases are TGCGCCAGCAGCGACCACAGGGGGCTCGCCACTGAAGCTTTCTTT. It specifies CASSDHRGLATEAFF.

The chain recombines TRBV29-1 with TRBJ2-1; no reliable D call. Trimming left V 4 bases short and J 4 bases short, with 11 bases between. The CDR3 contains 13 residues. Germline V gene lookup returns CDR1 SQVTM and CDR2 ANQGSEA. The CDR3 is CSVGWATYNEQFF. In DNA, the CDR3 is TGCAGCGTTGGATGGGCCACTTACAATGAGCAGTTCTTC.

The chain is built from TRBV27 and TRBJ1-2, with D hard to call. V gave up 6 bases and J gave up 4 bases, with 21 bases separating them. The CDR3 loop spans 16 amino acids. Germline CDR1 MNHEY, CDR2 SMNVEV (reference sequence). The CDR3 here is CASRVSGNYGVYGYTF. CDR3 nucleotides: TGTGCCAGCAGAGTCTCCGGGAACTACGGTGTCTATGGCTACACCTTC.

The V gene is TRBV15, the J gene TRBJ1-2, with 7 positions matching TRBD1. This CDR3 is built from 16 residues. Losses at the gene ends were 0 bases for V and 5 bases for J; bases not matched to a gene: 9. CDR1 LNHNV and CDR2 YYDKDF come from the germline V gene (reference sequence). The CDR3 loop is CATSRDPSGGGYGYTF. The CDR3 region has the DNA TGTGCCACCAGCAGAGATCCTTCAGGGGGAGGATATGGCTACACCTTC.

The V and J genes are TRBV27 and TRBJ2-2, with a tentative D call TRBD1 (6 bases). The CDR3 has 15 amino acids. CDR1 MNHEY and CDR2 SMNVEV come from the germline V gene (reference sequence). The V end was cut by 6 bases, the J end by 3 bases, with 14 bases between. The CDR3 sequence: CASSRQASYTGELFF. The CDR3 DNA is TGTGCCAGCAGCCGACAGGCGAGCTACACCGGGGAGCTGTTTTTT.

The CDR3 bases are TGTGCCAGCAGCTTAGCAGGGGCGAGCACAGATACGCAGTATTTT. It encodes CASSLAGASTDTQYF. The chain is built from TRBV7-2 and TRBJ2-3, with D perhaps matching TRBD1 (5 bases). Germline V gives CDR1 SGHTA, CDR2 FQGNSA. CDR3 size: 15 residues. Deletions cut 0 bases from V and 0 bases from J, with 7 bases between.

The genes are TRBV7-2 and TRBJ2-7; TRBD2 agrees at 7 bases. Trimming took 9 bases from V and 3 from J; bases not matched to a gene: 5. Looked up from germline, CDR1 is SGHTA and CDR2 is FQGNSA. This CDR3 is built from 12 residues. This CDR3 is CASSPSGYEQYF. CDR3 in DNA: TGTGCCAGTAGCCCTAGCGGCTACGAGCAGTACTTC. Together with reference TRBV7-2 and TRBJ2-7, the CDR3 gives the full variable domain: GAGVSQSPSNKVTEKGKDVELRCDPISGHTALYWYRQSLGQGLEFLIYFQGNSAPDKSGLPSDRFSAERTGGSVSTLTIQRTQQEDSAVYLCASSPSGYEQYFGPGTRLTVT.